This TCR beta chain was sequenced in a study of vaccination and CD4 T cells after COVID-19 (dated by TCRdb to 2022 to 2024). With respect to the entire study: Convalescent patients had a positive SARS-CoV-2 result on nasal swab PCR, and of these patients, fewer than ten had mild disease and one had severe disease. Six males and four females were included in the convalescent cohort, with two Hispanic individuals, seven Caucasians, two Asians and one multiracial person represented. Post-vaccine blood samples were collected a median of about 72 days after the second vaccine dose, ranging from roughly 13 to 250 days. Two doses of either the Pfizer-BioNTech BNT162b2 vaccine (n=8) or the Moderna mRNA-1273 vaccine (n=2) were administered to participants. In control cultures, a CEFX viral epitope pool was used as positive control, an HIV-1 Nef peptide pool was used as negative control, or no peptide was added. Post-COVID blood samples were collected from convalescent patients a median of roughly 100 days after diagnosis, with a range of about 30 to 161 days. For stimulating the cultures, overlapping spike peptide pools were used, derived from SARS-CoV-2 as well as from the common cold coronaviruses HCoV-NL63, HCoV-OC43 and HCoV-229E. In ten to eleven COVID-19 convalescent patients and a handful of infection-naive healthy vaccine recipients, the spike-specific CD4+ TCR repertoire before mRNA vaccination was compared with the repertoire after mRNA vaccination. The full study reports these points: Of the vaccine-specific clones found in convalescent patients, nearly all (304 of 307) were mono-reactive for SARS-CoV-2 spike instead of being cross-reactive with common cold coronaviruses. An increase in the median number of SARS-CoV-2-reactive clonotypes from approximately 23 after infection to 38 after vaccination was observed, but the change was not found to be significant. The study included relatively few convalescent patients and did not analyze early timepoints after natural infection. Among the post-vaccine SARS-CoV-2-reactive clones in convalescent patients, a median about 87% showed up only after vaccination, which suggests vaccine-specific priming.

The cysteine opens and the phenylalanine closes a CDR3 of 15 amino acids. Left in the record is the CDR3 DNA by itself, 45 bases read in frame from the first base. V is shortened by 0 bases, J by 2 bases, and the region joining them spans 11 bases. From a lookup of the germline V gene, CDR1 and CDR2 are LGHNA and YSLEER. Worth noting for this clonotype: Its antigen is currently not known. Base qualities are missing; no much larger clone stands one base away.

Interpreted using the paper, the treatment or condition label stands for: roughly 10-day PBMC culture with coronavirus spike peptide pools or control peptides (ViraFEST assay). The ViraFEST assay, used in the study, expanded antigen-specific T cells with peptide pools and then identified the expanded clonotypes through TCR sequencing. The convalescent patients' positive SARS-CoV-2 PCR tests fell between March and December 2020, which was before the Alpha, Beta and Delta variants emerged in the United States. PBMCs were cultured at around 2 million per well in IMDM supplemented with roughly 5.2% human AB serum and 9.5 to 10 IU/ml IL-2, with roughly 10 ug/ml peptide pools added. On days 3 and 7, half of the culture medium was replaced with fresh IL-2-containing medium. After nine to eleven days of culture, CD4+ T cells were isolated by negative selection with the EasySep CD4+ T cell isolation kit. Ficoll-Paque Plus gradient centrifugation was used to isolate PBMCs from whole blood, and the isolated PBMCs were then either used fresh or cryopreserved at -140C. In general, triplicate wells were set up for every culture condition.

The library was produced with PCR. DNA from cultured CD4+ T cells was subjected to TCR sequencing with the Oncomine TCR Beta short-read assay at the Johns Hopkins FTIC core. The QIAamp micro DNA kit was used to extract genomic DNA from the cultured CD4+ T cells. The Oncomine TCR Beta libraries from cultured CD4+ T cells were pooled using unique dual indexes and then sequenced on an Illumina iSeq 100. Concerning the study's data processing: Non-productive sequences were removed, and CDR3s not starting with C, not ending with F or W, or shorter than 7 amino acids were discarded. The MANAFEST web application identified antigen-specific clonotypes by comparing peptide-stimulated wells against reference wells and other culture wells. Positive clones required FDR below 0.05, an odds ratio above 5, and productive frequency above 0.1% in at least two of three replicate wells. A clonotype was classed as cross-reactive if the clonotype showed significant expansion both in SARS-CoV-2 spike wells and in at least one common cold coronavirus spike condition. Using R version 3.6.1, CDR3 homology was evaluated through Levenshtein distances (stringdist) along with unrooted phylogenetic trees (ape). TCRdb ran its own pipeline on the public reads, namely fastp trimming at Q25 and MiXCR clone calling, and kept in-frame beta chains. Identical CDR3 proteins give one entry, which carries the most common genes and DNA. Here the V and J calls rest on TCRdb's processing, not on the authors' analysis. This sample has more than 8,000 distinct CDR3 sequences in its table, and 45% to 60% of those were observed once. The ten largest clones take up 30% to 50% of the sample.

The chain links TRBV4-3 with TRBJ2-7; there is no confident call for the D gene. The source is a human donor who had recovered from COVID-19. The source material was CD4+ T cells from blood, cultured in vitro. CDR3 reads: CASSQEARRPYEQYF. The DNA sequence is given as TGCGCCAGCAGCCAAGAGGCCCGCAGGCCCTACGAGCAGTACTTC.